The 5 T cell receptor beta chains below come from one sample, sequenced in a study of blood T cells in healthy people across ages. Together with a sample-barcoded 5' primer, a J-beta primer mix was included in a second PCR lasting about 6 to 11 cycles. TCRdb itself ran the 5' RACE reads through MiXCR, one entry per CDR3 protein. Of roughly 680,000 distinct CDR3 sequences listed, around 49% are singletons. Specimen: blood. These receptors were collected from a woman aged 55-75 years in good health.

This sequence joins TRBV24-1 and TRBJ2-1; TRBD2 is a possible D gene (6 bases). The CDR3 is made up of 13 amino acids. The V end was cut by 5 bases, the J end by 6 bases, with 10 bases between. From germline, CDR1 is KGHDR and CDR2 SFDVKD. Here the CDR3 DNA reads TGTGCCACCAGTGGGTCGGGAGTCAATGAGCAGTTCTTC. It yields the protein CATSGSGVNEQFF.

The rearrangement links TRBV9 to TRBJ2-3; no clear D gene. The CDR3 sequence is 14 residues long. Germline V gives CDR1 SGDLS, CDR2 YYNGEE. V lost 0 bases, J lost 1 base, and 6 bases lay in between. CDR3 DNA sequence: TGTGCCAGCAGCGTAGTTTCCCGCACAGATACGCAGTATTTT. Residues: CASSVVSRTDTQYF. Full variable domain (remainder filled in from reference TRBV9 and TRBJ2-3): DSGVTQTPKHLITATGQRVTLRCSPRSGDLSVYWYQQSLDQGLQFLIQYYNGEERAKGNILERFSAQQFPDLHSELNLSSLELGDSALYFCASSVVSRTDTQYFGPGTRLTVL.

This clonotype showed up just a few times. This rearrangement joins TRBV5-6 to TRBJ2-5; 8 positions agree with TRBD1. Germline-derived CDR1 and CDR2 are SGHDT and YYEEEE. The CDR3 is made up of 14 amino acids. J gave up 3 bases and V 4 bases, and 5 bases lay outside the gene matches. The CDR3 protein is CASSTSGGEETQYF. The CDR3 DNA reads as TGTGCCAGCAGCACTTCAGGGGGCGAAGAGACCCAGTACTTC.

This clonotype was detected only once. The chain uses TRBV5-1 and TRBJ1-4; 7 nucleotides line up with TRBD1. There are 15 residues in the CDR3. Germline CDR1 is SGHRS and CDR2 is YFSETQ. V was pared by 4 bases and J by 6 bases, with 9 bases of the junction left unmatched. In DNA form, the CDR3 reads TGCGCCAGCAGCACCGAGACAGGGCTCGATGAAAAACTGTTTTTT. It yields the protein CASSTETGLDEKLFF.

The table lists this clonotype with a few counts. This chain joins TRBV28 and TRBJ2-3, with TRBD2 matching 7 bases. The CDR3 length is 13 residues. Germline V CDR1 and CDR2: MDHEN, SYDVKM. Losses at the gene ends were 6 bases for V and 2 bases for J; bases not matched to a gene: 2. CDR3 DNA sequence: TGTGCCAGCAGAGCGGGATACACAGATACGCAGTATTTT. Its protein is CASRAGYTDTQYF.